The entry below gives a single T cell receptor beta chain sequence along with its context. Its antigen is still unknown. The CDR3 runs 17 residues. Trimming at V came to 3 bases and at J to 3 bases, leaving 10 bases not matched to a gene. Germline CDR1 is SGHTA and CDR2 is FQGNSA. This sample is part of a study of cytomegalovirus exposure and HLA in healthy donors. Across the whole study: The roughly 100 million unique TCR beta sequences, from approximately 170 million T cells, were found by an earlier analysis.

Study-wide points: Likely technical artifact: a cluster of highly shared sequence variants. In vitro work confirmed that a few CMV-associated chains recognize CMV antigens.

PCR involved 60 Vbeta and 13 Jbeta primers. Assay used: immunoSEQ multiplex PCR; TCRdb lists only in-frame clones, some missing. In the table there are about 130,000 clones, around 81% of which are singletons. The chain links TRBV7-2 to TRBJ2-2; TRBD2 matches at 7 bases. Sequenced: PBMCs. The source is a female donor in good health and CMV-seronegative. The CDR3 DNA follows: TGTGCCAGCAGCTTCGGGACTACCGGATACTACACCGGGGAGCTGTTTTTT. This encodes CASSFGTTGYYTGELFF.